Listed here is a single T cell receptor (beta chain). Mismatch with germline at one junction end may stem from a read error. These data come from a study of blood T cell repertoires in COVID-19. Study background: PBMCs, B-cell-depleted T cells, or T cells provided the cDNA or gDNA that made up the material.

Recruits, aged roughly 18 to 95 years, lived in 20 to 30 US areas. Participants' reported clinical history set cohort assignment. Only in-frame clones appear in the TCRdb table, and some are missing; sequencing was by immunoSEQ multiplex PCR. The table lists about 500,000 clones, around 90% of them singletons, with 0.7% in the top ten. In germline, CDR1 is KGHSH, CDR2 LQKENI. This CDR3 region has 14 residues. This chain links TRBV18 with TRBJ2-7; 9 bases map to TRBD1. Sample: PBMCs or T cells enriched from blood (not recorded which). The sequence came from a woman younger than 30 who had recovered from COVID-19. The chain's CDR3 is CASSPDRGASTRDF. CDR3 coding DNA: TGTGCCAGCTCACCGGACAGGGGCGCCTCCACTCGGGACTTC.